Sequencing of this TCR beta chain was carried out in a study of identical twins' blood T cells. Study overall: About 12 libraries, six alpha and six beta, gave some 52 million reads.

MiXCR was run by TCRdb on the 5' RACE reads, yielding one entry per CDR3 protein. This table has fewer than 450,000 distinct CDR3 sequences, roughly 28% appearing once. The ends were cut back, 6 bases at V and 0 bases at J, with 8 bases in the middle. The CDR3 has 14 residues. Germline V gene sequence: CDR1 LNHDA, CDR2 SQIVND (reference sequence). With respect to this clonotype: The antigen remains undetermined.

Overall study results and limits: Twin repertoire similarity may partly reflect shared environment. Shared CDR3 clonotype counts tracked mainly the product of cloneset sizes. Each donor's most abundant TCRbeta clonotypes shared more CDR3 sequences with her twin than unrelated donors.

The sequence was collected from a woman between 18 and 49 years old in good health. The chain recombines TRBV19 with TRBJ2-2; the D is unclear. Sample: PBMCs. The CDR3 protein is CASSGRANTGELFF. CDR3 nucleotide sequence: TGTGCCAGTAGCGGCCGGGCGAACACCGGGGAGCTGTTTTTT.